The T cell receptor beta chain under discussion was sequenced for a study of T cells in Graves' hyperthyroidism and ophthalmopathy. General study points: Most thyroid clonotypes with frequency above 0.001 were detected in blood.

Germline assignment: CDR1 SNHLY and CDR2 FYNNEI. The CDR3 length is 13 residues. Trimming cost V 1 base and J 9 bases, with 10 bases left between them. A word on this clonotype: What it binds is not known.

The source material, RNA transcripts, was used to amplify TCR beta CDR3 regions. First-round RT-PCR targeting the TCR CDR3 was performed with the HTBI primer set. TCRdb itself ran the multiplex PCR reads through MiXCR, one entry per CDR3 protein. The sample gives about 520,000 distinct CDR3 sequences, approximately 25% of which show up once; approximately 11% is in the top ten. The chain is built from TRBV2 and TRBJ2-1, with D possibly being TRBD1 or TRBD2 (5 bases each). Sequenced: blood. This receptor was identified in a woman younger than 45 with Graves' ophthalmopathy. CDR3 in amino acids: CASSEVGAGEQFF. CDR3 sequence (DNA): TGTGCCAGCAGTGAAGTCGGGGCGGGTGAGCAGTTCTTC.